This TCR beta chain was observed in a study of T cells in localized non-small cell lung cancer. Study observations and caveats: Without multi-region sequencing, intratumor heterogeneity could not be excluded. There was higher T cell clonality in uninvolved adjacent lung than in tumor, and it was highest there. Longer overall survival was linked to higher blood T cell density. Appearing in adjacent lung were a median approximately 60 of the top 100 tumor clones.

Assay used: immunoSEQ multiplex PCR; TCRdb lists only in-frame clones, some missing. The repertoire holds tens of thousands of clones, with 83% as singletons. This CDR3 comprises 14 residues. V was clipped by 3 bases and J by 1 base, with 9 bases between them. CDR1 and CDR2 from the germline V gene are SGHAT and FQNNGV. For this clone: Antigen specificity is unknown.

Sequencing was performed on PBMCs, taken before any cancer treatment. The V call is TRBV11-2, the J call TRBJ1-1; tentative D call: TRBD1 (5 bases). This receptor was identified in a man aged 35 to 70 with stage II lung adenocarcinoma. The CDR3 is CASSFQGGNTEAFF. CDR3 bases: TGTGCCAGCAGCTTTCAGGGAGGGAACACTGAAGCTTTCTTT.